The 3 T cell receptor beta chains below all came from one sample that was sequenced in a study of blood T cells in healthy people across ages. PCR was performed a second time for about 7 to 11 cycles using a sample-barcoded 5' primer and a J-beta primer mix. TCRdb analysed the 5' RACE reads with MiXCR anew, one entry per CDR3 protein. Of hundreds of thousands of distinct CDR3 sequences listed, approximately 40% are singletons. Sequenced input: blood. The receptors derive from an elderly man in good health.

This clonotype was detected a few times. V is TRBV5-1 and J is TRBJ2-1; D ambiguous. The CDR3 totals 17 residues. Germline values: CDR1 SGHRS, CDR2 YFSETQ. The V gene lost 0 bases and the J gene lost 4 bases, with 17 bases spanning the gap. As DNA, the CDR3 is TGCGCCAGCAGCTTGGCCGCGATCCCGGGTAGTTACAATGAGCAGTTCTTC. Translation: CASSLAAIPGSYNEQFF.

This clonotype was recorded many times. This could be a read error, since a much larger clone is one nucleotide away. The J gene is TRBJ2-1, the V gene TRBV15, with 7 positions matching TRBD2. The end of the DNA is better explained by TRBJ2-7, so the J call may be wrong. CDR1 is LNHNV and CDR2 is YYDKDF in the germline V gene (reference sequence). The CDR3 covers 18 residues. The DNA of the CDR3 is TGTGCCACCAGCAGGAGACTAGCCTTGCGAGTTGGCTACAATGAGCAGTACTTC. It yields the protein CATSRRLALRVGYNEQYF.

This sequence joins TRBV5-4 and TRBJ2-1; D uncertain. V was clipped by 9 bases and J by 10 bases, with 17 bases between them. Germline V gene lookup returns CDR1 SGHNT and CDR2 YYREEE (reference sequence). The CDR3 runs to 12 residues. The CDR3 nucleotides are TGTGCCACCTCAACACGGGTACAAGAGCAGTTCTTC. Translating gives CATSTRVQEQFF.